This TCR beta chain was recovered during a study of blood T cell repertoires in COVID-19. Authors' data handling: Reference gene primer amplification gave estimated nucleated cell counts. Method: immunoSEQ multiplex PCR; TCRdb's copy keeps in-frame clones and lacks some. V, J and clone size derive from that table, while D and trimming were established from the DNA sequence. The sample holds about 300,000 clones, over 75% seen once. From germline, CDR1 is KGHSH and CDR2 LQKENI. V was pared by 2 bases and J by 3 bases, with 5 bases between. The CDR3 totals 13 residues. The specimen sequenced was peripheral blood. This sequence originates from a human donor in a cohort sampled during active COVID-19. V is TRBV18 and J is TRBJ1-5; unclear D gene. The CDR3 sequence: CASSPGVNQPQHF. The CDR3 nucleotides are TGTGCCAGCTCACCAGGAGTCAATCAGCCCCAGCATTTT.